The sequence of this TCR beta chain was determined in a study of regulatory and conventional T cells in RAG deficiency. The assay was immunoSEQ multiplex PCR, and TCRdb's table has in-frame clones only and misses some. Among about 7,800 clones listed, approximately 80% were seen once. Germline-derived CDR1 and CDR2 are MDHEN and SYDVKM. The CDR3 extends over 15 amino acids. V shed 6 bases and J 4 bases; nucleotides not matched to a gene: 6. About this clone: The sample has other DNA sequences that encode this CDR3 too.

These same records also appear under a second study, on regulatory T cells. That work contributes: The PCR used 52 TRBV and 13 TRBJ primers.

This TCR was sampled from a human donor in good health. V and J are TRBV28 and TRBJ2-1; 10 positions match TRBD2. Sequencing was performed on CD8+ T cells sorted from blood. As DNA, the CDR3 is TGTGCCAGCAGGCCCTTAGCGGGGGGATACAATGAGCAGTTCTTC. Its protein product is CASRPLAGGYNEQFF. The full variable domain, in which reference TRBV28 and TRBJ2-1 provide the parts outside the CDR3, is DVKVTQSSRYLVKRTGEKVFLECVQDMDHENMFWYRQDPGLGLRLIYFSYDVKMKEKGDIPEGYSVSREKKERFSLILESASTNQTSMYLCASRPLAGGYNEQFFGPGTRLTVL.